The following is a T cell receptor beta chain sequence with its context. This clone's antigen is unknown. Base qualities are not provided; no much larger clone lies one nucleotide away. The time point label here, explained by the study, means: baseline before first vaccination. The vaccinee samples were drawn from two UK trials, COV001 and COV002, one of which was a single-blind randomized controlled phase 2/3 trial testing AZD1222 (ChAdOx1 nCoV-19) in healthy adults. For TCRbeta chain sequencing, PBMC samples were collected from trial participants at day 0 and at day 28 after the second dose. This record comes from a study of T cell responses to AZD1222 COVID-19 vaccine (dated by TCRdb to about 2021). Describing the broader study: AZD1222 recipients with second doses at about 4 weeks or about 12 weeks were pooled, because spike-specific TCR depth and breadth did not differ between schedules. Enrollment into the trials was organized by age into subgroups of 18-55, 56-69 and 70-plus years, and those subgroups contained about 160, 30 and 59 TCR-sequenced participants, respectively. A total of around 240 trial participants underwent TCR sequencing, of whom some 210 received two doses of AZD1222 and about 25 received two doses of the MenACWY control vaccine.

The CDR3 regions of human TCRbeta chains were subjected to immunosequencing. The authors processed their data as follows. Repertoire TCRs were matched against a reference library of SARS-CoV-2-specific TCRs generated with the MIRA antigen-specificity platform. Breadth meant the fraction of unique TCRs that were SARS-CoV-2-associated, whereas depth meant the fraction of total T cells that were SARS-CoV-2-associated. Each spike-specific TCR was assigned to its reactive spike region and to a CD4 or CD8 class using the MIRA data. Log10-transformed breadth and depth values were compared by one-way ANOVA with Sidak's multiple comparisons tests. TCRdb limited this immuneACCESS table to in-frame rearrangements with V and J called. A share of clones is missing; checked studies link under half to unresolved V genes, and the rest is unexplained. The V and J calls and the clone size are those of that table, but D and trimming were determined from the DNA. For this sample the table gives 100,000 or so clones, of which approximately 91% were detected only once. The leading ten clones occupy over 3.5% of the sample.

From a lookup of the germline V gene (reference sequence), CDR1 and CDR2 are LGHDT and YNNKEL. V is pared back by 2 bases and J by 0 bases, with 10 bases lying between the germline termini. Counted from cysteine to phenylalanine, this CDR3 has 16 amino acids. Only CDR3 DNA is held: 48 bases, read in frame from base 1. Study-wide findings and limitations: The 56-69-year group was small, and its depth increase did not reach significance, likely because of low power. Reportedly, close to half of the unique spike-specific TCRs recognized epitopes lying outside the regions that are mutated in the B.1.351 and B.1.1.7 variants. Conclusions about previously exposed vaccinees are limited, since just five or six AZD1222 recipients were seropositive for SARS-CoV-2 at baseline. A significant rise in spike-specific TCR breadth and depth was observed after two AZD1222 doses relative to day 0 and relative to MenACWY recipients. Participants were mostly white British and included more females than males, and it was suggested by the authors that clonal diversity may have been underestimated. The whole spike protein was spanned by vaccine-associated CD4 TCRs, and dominant responses were seen in regions 160-218 and 743-854. Because no samples from the day 14 peak response were available, repertoires could be characterized only after the peak T cell response.

The sequencing used peripheral blood, collected on day 0 of AZD1222 vaccination. The chain joins TRBV3-1 (or the pseudogene TRBV3-2) to TRBJ2-2; too little of a D gene remains to name it. The source of this sequence is an adult in good health. The CDR3 reads as follows: CASSQHVNTNTGELFF. The sequenced DNA: TGTGCCAGCAGCCAACATGTTAACACGAACACCGGGGAGCTGTTTTTT.